The 17 T cell receptor beta chains below were found in one sample sequenced in a study of read filtering for tumor transcriptome and immune sequencing. From about 400 ng of RNA, a library with molecular barcoded alpha/delta and beta/gamma adaptors was made. TCRdb reprocessed the reads via MiXCR and lists one record per CDR3 protein. The top ten clones hold around 8.3% of a sample with around 140,000 distinct CDR3 sequences, about 13% of them seen once. Source material: a population of CD138-negative cells sorted from bone marrow. The receptors here all came from a donor at least 40 years old with multiple myeloma.

This clonotype has ten or more counts. V is TRBV10-3 and J is TRBJ2-3; 10 nucleotides match TRBD1. Germline V gene data show CDR1 as ENHRY and CDR2 as SYGVKD. Trimming removed 6 bases from V and 3 bases from J; junction bases left unmatched: 3. CDR3 length equals 14 residues. The CDR3 bases are TGTGCCATCAGGGGGACAGGGGCTACAGATACGCAGTATTTT. Its protein product is CAIRGTGATDTQYF.

At least ten counts were recorded for this clonotype. The rearrangement uses TRBV20-1 and TRBJ2-1; the match to TRBD2 covers 8 bases. Germline CDR1 is DFQATT and CDR2 is SNEGSKA (reference sequence). The CDR3 is made up of 18 amino acids. The junction had 14 bases not matched to a gene; V was cut back by 3 bases and J by 1 base. CDR3 protein: CSASGTSPFIYSYNEQFF. Written as DNA, the CDR3 is TGCAGTGCTAGTGGGACTAGTCCCTTTATTTATTCCTACAATGAGCAGTTCTTC.

This clonotype was found a few times. A read error may be the cause here, since a much bigger clone is one base away. The chain joins TRBV29-1 to TRBJ2-1; possibly TRBD2 for D (6 bases). The germline V gene encodes CDR1 SQVTM and CDR2 ANQGSEA. The CDR3 has 13 residues. This CDR3 is CSGRDSFWDDQFF. CDR3 sequence (DNA): TGCAGCGGGCGGGACTCTTTCTGGGATGATCAGTTCTTC.

This clonotype was observed at least ten times. The gene calls are TRBV6-2 or TRBV6-3 and TRBJ1-5; D gene unclear. The V end lost 6 bases, the J end lost 10 bases, and 16 bases lay between the germline ends. The germline V gene has CDR1 MNHEY and CDR2 SVGEGT. The CDR3 length is 13 residues. Written as DNA, the CDR3 is TGTGCCAGCAGCCACCCGGTTGGGGAACCCCAGCATTTT. It is translated as CASSHPVGEPQHF.

This clonotype appeared many times. The chain links TRBV7-9 to TRBJ2-2; TRBD2 matches at 15 bases. Losses at the gene ends were 7 bases for V and 5 bases for J; bases not matched to a gene: 11. Germline loops: CDR1 SEHNR, CDR2 FQNEAQ (reference sequence). The CDR3 is 18 amino acids. In DNA form, the CDR3 reads TGTGCCAGCACCGGTAGGGGACTAGCGGGAGGTCGGACCGGGGAGCTGTTTTTT. Its protein product is CASTGRGLAGGRTGELFF.

On this clonotype itself: A clone one base away is much larger, so this may be a read error. Since the CDR3 does not end with the conserved phenylalanine or tryptophan, this likely comes from a read error. The genes are TRBV11-2 and TRBJ1-2, with TRBD1 matching over 8 bases. The V segment lost 2 bases and the J segment 4 bases; nucleotides outside the gene matches: 6. Per the germline V gene, CDR1 is SGHAT and CDR2 is FQNNGV. The CDR3 has 15 amino acids. DNA of the CDR3: TGTGCCAGCAGCTTATCACAGGGGGGCGTCTATGGCTACACCTCC. The encoded protein is CASSLSQGGVYGYTS.

This clonotype has only a few counts. Since a much larger clone is just one base distant, this may be a read error. The chain joins TRBV6-6 to TRBJ1-1; 7 bases align to TRBD1. The germline V gene encodes CDR1 MNHNY and CDR2 SVGAGI (reference sequence). The CDR3 totals 15 residues. The CDR3 region is CASSYPTGMNTEALF. DNA for the CDR3: TGTGCCAGCAGTTACCCGACAGGGATGAACACTGAAGCTCTCTTT.

This clonotype was seen ten or more times. The gene calls are TRBV4-3 and TRBJ2-7; a possible D gene is TRBD2 (6 bases). Germline V lookup: CDR1 LGHNA, CDR2 YSLEER. V was pared by 0 bases and J by 5 bases, with 14 bases between. The CDR3 has 15 residues. The CDR3 nucleotides read TGCGCCAGCAGCCAAGATAAGAGGGAGCGGGACGAGCAGTACTTC. Encoded protein: CASSQDKRERDEQYF.

The sample holds many counts of this clonotype. The CDR3 end shows no conserved phenylalanine or tryptophan, and so a read error is likely. The chain links TRBV11-3 to TRBJ2-1; a weak D match, TRBD2 (6 bases). The V end was cut by 1 base, the J end by 8 bases, with 12 bases between. CDR3 length: 14 residues. Looked up from germline, CDR1 is SGHNT and CDR2 is YENEEA. The CDR3 DNA reads as TGTGCCAGCAGCTTAGTTCCTAGCGTTCATGAGCAGTTCCTC. As protein: CASSLVPSVHEQFL.

This clonotype has only a few counts. The rearrangement links TRBV6-5 to TRBJ2-1; D ambiguous. The CDR3 contains 12 residues. The V gene's germline CDR1 is MNHEY and CDR2 SVGAGI. Between the trimmed V and J ends, which lost 2 bases and 7 bases, there was a span of 6 bases. DNA of the CDR3: TGTGCCAGCAGTTACAGGCGGAATGAGCAGTTCTTC. It translates to CASSYRRNEQFF.

This clonotype was recorded many times. The chain couples TRBV5-1 to TRBJ2-1, with D possibly matching TRBD2 (5 bases). Looked up from germline, CDR1 is SGHRS and CDR2 is YFSETQ. The V end lost 0 bases, the J end lost 0 bases, and 13 bases lay between the germline ends. The CDR3 spans 17 residues. CDR3 in DNA: TGCGCCAGCAGCTTGGCCAGCGGACCCAGCTCCTACAATGAGCAGTTCTTC. It codes for CASSLASGPSSYNEQFF.

This clonotype was counted many times. The rearrangement uses TRBV20-1 and TRBJ2-7, with 10 nucleotides matching TRBD2. V dropped 0 bases and J dropped 4; count of bases not matched to a gene: 9. The V gene's germline CDR1 is DFQATT and CDR2 SNEGSKA (reference sequence). The CDR3 contains 16 residues. The CDR3, as DNA: TGCAGTGCTAGAGATAAGGCTAGCGGGAGTATTTACGAGCAGTACTTC. Its translation is CSARDKASGSIYEQYF.

Worth noting for this clonotype: Since a much larger clone is just one base distant, this may be a read error. The chain carries TRBV4-2 and TRBJ2-2; 11 bases are shared with TRBD2. CDR1 and CDR2 (germline): LGHNA, YNFKEQ. The CDR3 length is 17 residues. In nucleotides, the CDR3 is TGTGCCAGCAGCCGGAACCCGGGACTAGCGGCCACCTGGGAGCTGTTTTTT. Its protein is CASSRNPGLAATWELFF.

This clonotype occurred a few times. In DNA form, the CDR3 reads TGCGCCAGCAGCCCATACTCGCGGGAGGGCGACAATGAGCAGTTCTTC. Its translation is CASSPYSREGDNEQFF. This chain uses TRBV4-3 with TRBJ2-1; 9 positions match TRBD2. Germline CDR1 reads LGHNA; CDR2 reads YSLEER. V gave up 4 bases and J gave up 5 bases; unmatched junction bases: 9. The CDR3 is 16 residues long.

The table lists this clonotype with many counts. The V and J genes are TRBV2 and TRBJ2-1; TRBD2 agrees at 7 bases. The trim removed 6 bases at V and 5 bases at J, leaving 4 bases unmatched. From germline, CDR1 is SNHLY and CDR2 FYNNEI. The CDR3 spans 13 residues. The CDR3 DNA sequence: TGTGCCAGCAGCCCACTAGCGAACAATGAGCAGTTCTTC. Translated, it gives CASSPLANNEQFF.

In its sample, this clonotype was seen many times. The chain is built from TRBV5-1 and TRBJ2-7; a possible D gene is TRBD1 (5 bases). CDR3 length: 14 amino acids. V lost 0 bases, J lost 0 bases, and 7 bases lay in between. Germline V lookup: CDR1 SGHRS, CDR2 YFSETQ. CDR3 coding DNA: TGCGCCAGCAGCTTGGGGACAACCTCCTACGAGCAGTACTTC. It translates to CASSLGTTSYEQYF.

Ten or more counts support this clonotype. V is TRBV6-1 and J is TRBJ2-7; D unclear. This CDR3 has 11 residues. Germline V gene sequence: CDR1 MNHNS, CDR2 SASEGT. With 10 bases removed from V and 2 bases from J, the gap between germline ends came to 9 bases. CDR3 coding DNA: TGTGCCACCACAAACGCCTACGAGCAGTACTTC. This encodes CATTNAYEQYF.